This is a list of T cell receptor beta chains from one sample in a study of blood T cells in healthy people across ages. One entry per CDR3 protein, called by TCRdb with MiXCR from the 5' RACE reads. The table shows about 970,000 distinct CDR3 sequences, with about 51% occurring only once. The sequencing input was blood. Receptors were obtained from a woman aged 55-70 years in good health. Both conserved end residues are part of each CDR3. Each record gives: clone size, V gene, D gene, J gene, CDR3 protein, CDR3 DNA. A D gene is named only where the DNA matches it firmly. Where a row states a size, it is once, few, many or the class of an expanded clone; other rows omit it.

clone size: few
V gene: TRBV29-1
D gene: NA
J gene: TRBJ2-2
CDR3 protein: CSVDSSNTGELFF
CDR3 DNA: TGCAGCGTAGACTCCTCGAACACCGGGGAGCTGTTTTTT

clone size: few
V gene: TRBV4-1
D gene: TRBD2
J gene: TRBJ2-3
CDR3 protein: CASSQPGTSRTDTQYF
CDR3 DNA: TGCGCCAGCAGCCAACCCGGGACTAGTCGCACAGATACGCAGTATTTT

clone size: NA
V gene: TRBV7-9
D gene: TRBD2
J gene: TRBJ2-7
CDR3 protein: CASSTRVAGGYEQYF
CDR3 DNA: TGTGCCAGCAGCACCCGGGTAGCGGGCGGCTACGAGCAGTACTTC

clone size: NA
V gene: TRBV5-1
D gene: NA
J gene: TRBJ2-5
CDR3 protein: CASSLDRVGDNEQYF
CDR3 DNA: TGCGCCAGCAGCTTGGACAGGGTAGGGGACAATGAGCAGTACTTC

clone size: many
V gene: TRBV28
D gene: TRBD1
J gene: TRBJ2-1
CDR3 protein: CASSGEGQGSNEQFF
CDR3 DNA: TGTGCCAGCAGTGGAGAAGGACAGGGATCGAATGAGCAGTTCTTC

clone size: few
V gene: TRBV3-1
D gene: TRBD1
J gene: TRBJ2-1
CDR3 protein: CASSFGQGRDEQFF
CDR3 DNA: TGTGCCAGCAGCTTCGGACAGGGGAGGGATGAGCAGTTCTTC

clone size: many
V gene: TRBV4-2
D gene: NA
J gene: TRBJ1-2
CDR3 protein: CASSPRGLGGYTF
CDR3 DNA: TGTGCCAGCAGCCCCCGGGGGCTGGGTGGCTACACCTTC

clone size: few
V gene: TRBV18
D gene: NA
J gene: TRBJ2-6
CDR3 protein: CASSTDSGANVLTF
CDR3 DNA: TGTGCCAGCTCTACAGACTCTGGGGCCAACGTCCTGACTTTC

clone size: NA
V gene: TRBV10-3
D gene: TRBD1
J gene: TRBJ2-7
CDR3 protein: CAISPGQPYEQYF
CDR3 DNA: TGTGCCATCAGTCCGGGACAGCCCTACGAGCAGTACTTC

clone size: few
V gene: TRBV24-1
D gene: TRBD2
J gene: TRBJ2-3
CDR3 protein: CATSDARLAAYTDTQYF
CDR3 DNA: TGTGCCACCAGTGATGCGCGACTAGCGGCCTACACAGATACGCAGTATTTT

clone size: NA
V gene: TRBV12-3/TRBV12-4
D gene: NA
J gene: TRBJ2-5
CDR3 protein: CASTLAWLETQYF
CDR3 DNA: TGTGCCAGCACCCTAGCGTGGTTAGAGACCCAGTACTTC

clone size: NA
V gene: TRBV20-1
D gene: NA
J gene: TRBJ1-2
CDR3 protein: CSARDYGTFGYNF
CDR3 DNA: TGCAGTGCTAGAGATTACGGGACATTCGGCTACAACTTC

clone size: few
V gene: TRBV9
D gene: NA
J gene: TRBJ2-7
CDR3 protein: CASSATLQGYEQYF
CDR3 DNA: TGTGCCAGCAGCGCCACACTACAGGGCTACGAGCAGTACTTC

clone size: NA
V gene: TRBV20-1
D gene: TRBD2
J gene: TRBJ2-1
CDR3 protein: CSAQRLAGAIYNEQFF
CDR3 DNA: TGCAGTGCTCAACGACTAGCGGGAGCGATCTACAATGAGCAGTTCTTC

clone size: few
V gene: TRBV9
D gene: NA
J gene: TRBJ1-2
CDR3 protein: CASSEDIPRADGYTF
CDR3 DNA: TGTGCCAGCAGCGAGGACATACCTCGGGCAGATGGCTACACCTTC

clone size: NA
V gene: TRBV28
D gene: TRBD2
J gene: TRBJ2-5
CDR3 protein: CASMGGGEETQYF
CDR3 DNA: TGTGCCAGCATGGGCGGGGGAGAGGAGACCCAGTACTTC

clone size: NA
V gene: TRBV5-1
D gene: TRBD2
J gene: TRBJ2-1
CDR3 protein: CASGLAVRGRGDEQFF
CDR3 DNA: TGCGCCAGCGGCTTGGCCGTCCGCGGGAGGGGGGATGAGCAGTTCTTC

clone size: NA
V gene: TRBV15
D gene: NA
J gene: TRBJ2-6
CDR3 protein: CATSRGALGTSGANVLTF
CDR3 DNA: TGTGCCACCAGCAGAGGTGCCCTTGGTACCTCTGGGGCCAACGTCCTGACTTTC

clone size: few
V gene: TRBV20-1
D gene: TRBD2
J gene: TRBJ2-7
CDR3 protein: CSAKLRTSGIEQYF
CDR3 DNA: TGCAGTGCTAAGCTGAGGACTAGCGGGATTGAGCAGTACTTC

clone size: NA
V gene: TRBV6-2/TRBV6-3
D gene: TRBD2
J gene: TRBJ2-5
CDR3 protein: CASSSLTSGSGTETQYF
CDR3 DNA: TGTGCCAGCAGTTCCTTGACTAGCGGGAGTGGTACAGAGACCCAGTACTTC

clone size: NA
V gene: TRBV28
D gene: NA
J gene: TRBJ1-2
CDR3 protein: CASSFPVQGTNYGYTF
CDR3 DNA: TGTGCCAGCAGTTTTCCGGTACAGGGAACTAACTATGGCTACACCTTC

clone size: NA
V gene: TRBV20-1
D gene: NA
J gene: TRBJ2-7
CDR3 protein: CSARDLANSYEQYF
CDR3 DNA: TGCAGTGCTAGAGACCTCGCCAACTCCTACGAGCAGTACTTC

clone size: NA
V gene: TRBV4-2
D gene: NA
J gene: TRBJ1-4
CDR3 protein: CASSGGGEKLFF
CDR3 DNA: TGTGCCAGCAGCGGGGGGGGGGAAAAACTGTTTTTT

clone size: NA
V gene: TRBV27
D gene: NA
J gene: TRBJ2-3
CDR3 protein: CASSLGWAGSTDTQYF
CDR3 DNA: TGTGCCAGCAGTTTAGGTTGGGCAGGGTCCACAGATACGCAGTATTTT

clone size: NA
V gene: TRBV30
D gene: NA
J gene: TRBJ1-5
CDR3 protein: CAWTKEGVWRNQPQHF
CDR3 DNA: TGTGCCTGGACTAAAGAGGGGGTGTGGAGAAATCAGCCCCAGCATTTT

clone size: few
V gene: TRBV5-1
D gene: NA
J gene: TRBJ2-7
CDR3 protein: CASSWTAGEDEQYF
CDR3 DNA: TGCGCCAGCAGCTGGACCGCCGGGGAGGACGAGCAGTACTTC

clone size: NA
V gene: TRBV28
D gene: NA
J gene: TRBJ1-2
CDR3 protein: CASSLLTAYGYTF
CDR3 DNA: TGTGCCAGCAGTTTATTAACAGCGTATGGCTACACCTTC

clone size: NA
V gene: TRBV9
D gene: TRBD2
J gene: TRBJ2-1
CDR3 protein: CASSVTSGFKRGEQFF
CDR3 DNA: TGTGCCAGCAGCGTTACTAGCGGTTTCAAAAGGGGTGAGCAGTTCTTC

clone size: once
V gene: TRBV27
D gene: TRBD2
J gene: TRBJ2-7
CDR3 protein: CASSLATPPGLVYEQYF
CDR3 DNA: TGTGCCAGCAGCTTAGCAACCCCGCCGGGACTAGTGTACGAGCAGTACTTC

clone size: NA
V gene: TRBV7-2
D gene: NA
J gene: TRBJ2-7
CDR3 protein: CASSSPQLVGEQYF
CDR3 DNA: TGTGCCAGCAGCTCCCCGCAGTTGGTGGGGGAGCAGTACTTC

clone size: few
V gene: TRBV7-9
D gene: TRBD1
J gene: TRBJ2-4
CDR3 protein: CASTSGPGTGKNIQYF
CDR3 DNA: TGTGCCAGCACCTCTGGCCCCGGGACAGGGAAAAACATTCAGTACTTC

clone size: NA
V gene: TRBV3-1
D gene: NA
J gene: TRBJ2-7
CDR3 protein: CASSQAAGEQYF
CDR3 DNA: TGTGCCAGCAGCCAAGCGGCAGGCGAGCAGTACTTC

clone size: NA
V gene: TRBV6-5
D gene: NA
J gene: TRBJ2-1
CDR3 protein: CASRPRPHYNEQFF
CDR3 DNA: TGTGCCAGCAGACCTAGGCCCCACTACAATGAGCAGTTCTTC

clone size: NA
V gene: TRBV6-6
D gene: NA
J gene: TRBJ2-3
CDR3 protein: CASSYGSTLVGTDTQYF
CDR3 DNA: TGTGCCAGCAGTTATGGATCGACACTGGTCGGCACAGATACGCAGTATTTT

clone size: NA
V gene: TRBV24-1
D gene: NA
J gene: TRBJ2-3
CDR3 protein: CATSDPRQGPGGTQYF
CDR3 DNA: TGTGCCACCAGTGATCCACGACAGGGCCCGGGGGGTACGCAGTATTTT

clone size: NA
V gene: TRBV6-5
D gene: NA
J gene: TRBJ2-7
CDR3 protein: CATMGGAYEQYF
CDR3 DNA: TGTGCCACCATGGGCGGTGCCTACGAGCAGTACTTC

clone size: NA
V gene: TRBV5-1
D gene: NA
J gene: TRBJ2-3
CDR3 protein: CASSLGQGSWMDTQYF
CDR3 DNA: TGCGCCAGCAGCTTGGGGCAGGGGAGTTGGATGGATACGCAGTATTTT

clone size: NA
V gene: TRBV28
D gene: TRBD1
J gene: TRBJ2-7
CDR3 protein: CASSSGQKHSYEQYF
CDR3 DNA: TGTGCCAGCAGCTCGGGACAGAAACACTCCTACGAGCAGTACTTC

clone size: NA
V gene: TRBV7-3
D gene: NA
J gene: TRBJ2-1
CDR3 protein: CASSSIEGRAGNEQFF
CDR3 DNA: TGTGCCAGCAGCTCAATCGAGGGAAGAGCTGGCAATGAGCAGTTCTTC

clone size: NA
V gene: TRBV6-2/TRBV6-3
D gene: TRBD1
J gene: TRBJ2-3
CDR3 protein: CASSYAPGDRGRDTQYF
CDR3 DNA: TGTGCCAGCAGTTACGCCCCGGGGGACAGGGGGAGAGATACGCAGTATTTT

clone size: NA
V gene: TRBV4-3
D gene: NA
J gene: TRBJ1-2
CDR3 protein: CASSPRGAAFGYTF
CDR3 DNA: TGCGCCAGCAGCCCCAGAGGGGCCGCCTTCGGCTACACCTTC

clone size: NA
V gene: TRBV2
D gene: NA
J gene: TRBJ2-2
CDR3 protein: CASRDFNTGELFF
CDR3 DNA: TGTGCCAGCAGGGACTTTAACACCGGGGAGCTGTTTTTT

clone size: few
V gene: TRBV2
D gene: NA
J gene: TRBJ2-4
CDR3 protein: CASSYQDIQYF
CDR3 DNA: TGTGCCAGCAGTTATCAGGACATTCAGTACTTC

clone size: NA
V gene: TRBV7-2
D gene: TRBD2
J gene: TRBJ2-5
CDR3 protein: CASSLKFPSGGIIETQYF
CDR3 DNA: TGTGCCAGCAGCCTAAAATTTCCTAGCGGGGGGATAATTGAGACCCAGTACTTC

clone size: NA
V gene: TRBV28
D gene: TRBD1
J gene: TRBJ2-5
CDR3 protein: CASNLTGKETQYF
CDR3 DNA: TGTGCCAGCAACCTGACAGGGAAGGAGACCCAGTACTTC

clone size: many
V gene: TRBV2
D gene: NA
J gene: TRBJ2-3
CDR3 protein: CASSRTDTQYF
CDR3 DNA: TGTGCCAGCAGCCGCACAGATACGCAGTATTTT

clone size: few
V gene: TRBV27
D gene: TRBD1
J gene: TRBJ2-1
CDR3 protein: CASSGQEVSMGEQFF
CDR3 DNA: TGTGCCAGCAGTGGACAGGAGGTTTCCATGGGTGAGCAGTTCTTC

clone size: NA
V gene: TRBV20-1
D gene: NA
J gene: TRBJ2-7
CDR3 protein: CSARTGSPREQYF
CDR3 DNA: TGCAGTGCTCGTACGGGTTCCCCACGCGAGCAGTACTTC

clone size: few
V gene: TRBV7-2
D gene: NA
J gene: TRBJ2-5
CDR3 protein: CASGPLGGKETQYF
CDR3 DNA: TGTGCCAGCGGCCCTTTAGGAGGGAAAGAGACCCAGTACTTC

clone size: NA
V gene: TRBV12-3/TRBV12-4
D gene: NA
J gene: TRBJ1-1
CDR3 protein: CASSLADRPTEAFF
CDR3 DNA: TGTGCCAGCAGTTTAGCCGACAGGCCCACTGAAGCTTTCTTT

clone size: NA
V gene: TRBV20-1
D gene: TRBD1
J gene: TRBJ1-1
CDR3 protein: CSAHRQGTEAFF
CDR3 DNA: TGCAGTGCCCACAGACAGGGTACTGAAGCTTTCTTT

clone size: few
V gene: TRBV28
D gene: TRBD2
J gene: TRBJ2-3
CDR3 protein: CASSSLRTSGIRTDTQYF
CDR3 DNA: TGTGCCAGCAGTTCCCTACGGACTAGCGGGATCAGGACAGATACGCAGTATTTT

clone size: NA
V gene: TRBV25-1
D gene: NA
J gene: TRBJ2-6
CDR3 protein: CASSEFSAARGNVLTF
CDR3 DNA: TGTGCCAGCAGTGAATTTTCAGCAGCCCGAGGCAACGTCCTGACTTTC

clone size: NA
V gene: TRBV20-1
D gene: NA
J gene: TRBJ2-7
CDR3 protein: CSASPDGYEQYF
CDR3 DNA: TGCAGTGCTAGTCCGGACGGCTACGAGCAGTACTTC

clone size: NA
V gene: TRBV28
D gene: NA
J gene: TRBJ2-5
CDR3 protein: CAGSLNSIQETQYF
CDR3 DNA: TGTGCCGGCAGTTTGAACAGCATCCAAGAGACCCAGTACTTC